The next 20 T cell receptor beta chains were all read from a single sample in a study of blood T cell repertoires in COVID-19. Assay: immunoSEQ multiplex PCR; the TCRdb copy retains only in-frame clones and omits some. The data hold some 340,000 clones, with 75% to 90% observed a single time. The sequenced material came from PBMCs or T cells enriched from blood (not recorded which). Receptors originate from a woman in her forties or fifties who had recovered from COVID-19.

This rearrangement joins TRBV5-5 to TRBJ1-2; no firm D call. From germline, CDR1 is SGHKS and CDR2 YYEKEE (reference sequence). V lost 4 bases to trimming and J lost 5 bases, with 15 bases between them. The CDR3 spans 14 residues. The DNA for the CDR3 is TGTGCCAGCAGCCAATATAGGAGTTTATATGGCTACACCTTC. It translates to CASSQYRSLYGYTF.

The rearrangement uses TRBV5-1 and TRBJ2-7; 11 bases fit TRBD1. This CDR3 has 15 residues. With 4 bases clipped from V and 0 bases from J, the junction kept 3 bases outside the gene matches. Germline values: CDR1 SGHRS, CDR2 YFSETQ. Here the CDR3 reads CASSPGTGGSYEQYF. The CDR3 coding sequence is TGCGCCAGCAGCCCGGGGACAGGGGGCTCCTACGAGCAGTACTTC. The entire variable domain, with the rest obtained from reference TRBV5-1 and TRBJ2-7, is as follows: KAGVTQTPRYLIKTRGQQVTLSCSPISGHRSVSWYQQTPGQGLQFLFEYFSETQRNKGNFPGRFSGRQFSNSRSEMNVSTLELGDSALYLCASSPGTGGSYEQYFGPGTRLTVT.

The chain uses TRBV3-1 (or the pseudogene TRBV3-2) and TRBJ1-3; D gene unclear. CDR1 and CDR2 from the germline V gene are LGHDT and YNNKEL (reference sequence). V lost 2 bases and J 7 bases, leaving 6 bases between the germline ends. The CDR3 spans 12 residues. For the CDR3, the DNA is TGTGCCAGCAGCCAAATGCGCAACACCATATATTTT. Protein sequence: CASSQMRNTIYF.

The chain has TRBV5-4 and TRBJ2-1, with TRBD1 matching over 7 bases. The J segment lost 5 bases and the V segment lost 4 bases, leaving 3 bases of the junction unmatched. The germline V gene has CDR1 SGHNT and CDR2 YYREEE (reference sequence). The CDR3 totals 13 residues. The CDR3 loop is CASSHTGDNEQFF. The DNA for the CDR3 is TGTGCCAGCAGCCATACAGGGGACAATGAGCAGTTCTTC. Combining the CDR3 with reference TRBV5-4 and TRBJ2-1 gives the whole variable domain ETGVTQSPTHLIKTRGQQVTLRCSSQSGHNTVSWYQQALGQGPQFIFQYYREEENGRGNFPPRFSGLQFPNYSSELNVNALELDDSALYLCASSHTGDNEQFFGPGTRLTVL.

This clone came up once. The chain links TRBV2 to TRBJ1-1, with D possibly matching TRBD1 (5 bases). The CDR3 is made up of 13 amino acids. Per the germline V gene, CDR1 is SNHLY and CDR2 is FYNNEI. Trimming cost V 7 bases and J 1 base, with 10 bases left between them. The DNA for the CDR3 is TGTGCCAGCACTACGCAGGGGAACACTGAAGCTTTCTTT. Residues: CASTTQGNTEAFF. Supplemented by reference TRBV2 and TRBJ1-1, the full variable domain reads EPEVTQTPSHQVTQMGQEVILRCVPISNHLYFYWYRQILGQKVEFLVSFYNNEISEKSEIFDDQFSVERPDGSNFTLKIRSTKLEDSAMYFCASTTQGNTEAFFGQGTRLTVV.

The rearrangement links TRBV7-3 to TRBJ2-5; perhaps TRBD2 as D (7 bases). Germline V gene data show CDR1 as SGHTA and CDR2 as FQGTGA. V dropped 5 bases and J dropped 4 bases, with 17 bases sitting between them. This CDR3 has 15 residues. CDR3 DNA: TGTGCCAGCAGCCAAGGGGGGGCGCCCGCAGAGACCCAGTACTTC. The encoded protein is CASSQGGAPAETQYF.

The V gene is TRBV12-3 or TRBV12-4, the J gene TRBJ2-1; D is possibly TRBD1 (6 bases). Trimming cost V 1 base and J 7 bases, with 8 bases left between them. The CDR3 sequence is 13 residues long. CDR3 DNA sequence: TGTGCCAGCAGTTTAGTAGGGGGAAATGAGCAGTTCTTC. This sequence encodes CASSLVGGNEQFF.

This chain joins TRBV7-2 and TRBJ2-1, with TRBD1 matching over 10 bases. The CDR3 extends over 15 amino acids. Germline V gives CDR1 SGHTA, CDR2 FQGNSA. V lost 5 bases, J lost 7 bases, and 8 bases stayed unmatched. The CDR3 nucleotides are TGTGCCAGCAGCCAAGGGGGACAGGGGTTGAATGAGCAGTTCTTC. This sequence encodes CASSQGGQGLNEQFF.

This chain uses TRBV7-3 with TRBJ2-3; 16 nucleotides match TRBD2. This CDR3 has 19 amino acids. CDR1 and CDR2 from the germline V gene are SGHTA and FQGTGA. Trimming cost V 4 bases and J 3 bases; bases outside gene matches: 10. CDR3 in amino acids: CASSSRIGTSGGVTDTQYF. The CDR3 coding sequence is TGTGCCAGCAGCTCGCGAATTGGGACTAGCGGGGGGGTTACAGATACGCAGTATTTT.

The rearrangement uses TRBV5-4 and TRBJ2-1, with 8 bases fitting TRBD2. Germline V gene lookup returns CDR1 SGHNT and CDR2 YYREEE (reference sequence). The CDR3 is made up of 15 amino acids. Unmatched junction bases numbered 6, after V lost 1 base and J lost 6 bases. Here the CDR3 DNA reads TGTGCCAGCAGCTTGTTTGCGGGAGGCCCCAATGAGCAGTTCTTC. Protein sequence: CASSLFAGGPNEQFF.

J is TRBJ1-2 and V is TRBV6-5, with D possibly matching TRBD1 (6 bases). Trimming shortened V by 6 bases and J by 0 bases, and 11 bases separated the two germline ends. This CDR3 has 14 residues. Germline loops: CDR1 MNHEY, CDR2 SVGAGI. The CDR3 DNA follows: TGTGCCAGCAGCCAGACAGGTTCTAACTATGGCTACACCTTC. Its translation is CASSQTGSNYGYTF.

The chain joins TRBV28 to TRBJ1-1; 10 bases map to TRBD1. CDR1 and CDR2 from the germline V gene are MDHEN and SYDVKM. This CDR3 comprises 16 residues. The V segment lost 5 bases and the J segment 1 base; nucleotides outside the gene matches: 7. CDR3 protein: CASSVTGGAGNTEAFF. The CDR3 DNA reads TGTGCCAGCAGTGTGACAGGGGGCGCGGGGAACACTGAAGCTTTCTTT.

The genes are TRBV30 and TRBJ2-3, with 7 bases fitting TRBD2. The germline gives CDR1 GTSNPN, CDR2 SVGIG (reference sequence). CDR3 length equals 14 residues. J lost 4 bases, V lost 5 bases, and 9 bases had no gene match. CDR3 amino acids: CAWSWGGKPDTQYF. The CDR3 region has the DNA TGTGCCTGGTCATGGGGGGGAAAGCCAGATACGCAGTATTTT.

The rearrangement uses TRBV20-1 and TRBJ1-1, with no clear D. Germline CDR1 and CDR2: DFQATT and SNEGSKA (reference sequence). The CDR3 runs to 8 residues. V gave up 5 bases and J gave up 12 bases, with 7 bases separating them. The CDR3 sequence is CSAAGTFF. The CDR3 DNA reads as TGCAGTGCTGCCGGTACTTTCTTT.

J is TRBJ1-6 and V is TRBV28; possibly TRBD1 for D (5 bases). The CDR3 consists of 14 residues. The V gene's germline CDR1 is MDHEN and CDR2 SYDVKM. V lost 7 bases and J 3 bases, leaving 10 bases between the germline ends. CDR3 sequence reads: CASNRGDYNSPLHF. CDR3 bases: TGTGCCAGCAACCGGGGGGACTATAATTCACCCCTCCACTTT. The complete variable domain, with remaining parts taken from reference TRBV28 and TRBJ1-6, reads DVKVTQSSRYLVKRTGEKVFLECVQDMDHENMFWYRQDPGLGLRLIYFSYDVKMKEKGDIPEGYSVSREKKERFSLILESASTNQTSMYLCASNRGDYNSPLHFGNGTRLTVT.

The chain couples TRBV9 to TRBJ2-4; TRBD2 agrees at 9 bases. The CDR3 is 15 residues long. Unmatched junction bases numbered 6, after V lost 0 bases and J lost 8 bases. Germline CDR1 is SGDLS and CDR2 is YYNGEE. CDR3 sequence (DNA): TGTGCCAGCAGCGTAGCGGGCGGGGGGGCCCACATTCAGTACTTC. This sequence encodes CASSVAGGGAHIQYF.

The chain couples TRBV6-2 or TRBV6-3 to TRBJ2-1; TRBD1 agrees at 10 bases. Germline V gene lookup returns CDR1 MNHEY and CDR2 SVGEGT. V shed 2 bases, J shed 3 bases, and the junction held 10 bases outside the gene matches. The CDR3 is 18 residues long. CDR3 sequence reads: CASSYTPGQGKVYNEQFF. In DNA form, the CDR3 reads TGTGCCAGCAGTTACACGCCGGGACAGGGGAAGGTCTACAATGAGCAGTTCTTC.

This clone was seen just once. The gene calls are TRBV6-5 and TRBJ1-1; D is undetermined. V shed 2 bases and J shed 1 base, with 8 bases lying between them. CDR1 and CDR2 from the germline V gene are MNHEY and SVGAGI. CDR3 length: 14 residues. The CDR3 nucleotides are TGTGCCAGCAGTTACGGGCGATCGAACACTGAAGCTTTCTTT. This translates into CASSYGRSNTEAFF.

The V call is TRBV7-2, the J call TRBJ2-7; 11 bases map to TRBD2. V dropped 0 bases and J dropped 4; count of bases not matched to a gene: 5. Germline V gene lookup returns CDR1 SGHTA and CDR2 FQGNSA. The CDR3 runs to 16 residues. In nucleotides, the CDR3 is TGTGCCAGCAGCTTAGCAGGGACTAGCGGCCGATACGAGCAGTACTTC. It specifies CASSLAGTSGRYEQYF.

V usage is TRBV2 and J usage is TRBJ2-1; TRBD2 matches at 7 bases. This CDR3 is 12 amino acids long. Trimming took 4 bases from V and 11 from J; bases not matched to a gene: 5. The germline V gene encodes CDR1 SNHLY and CDR2 FYNNEI. CDR3 DNA sequence: TGTGCCAGCAGTGTGGAGGGACTAAAGCAGTTCTTC. It yields the protein CASSVEGLKQFF.